The 14 T cell receptor beta chains below all came from one sample that was sequenced in a study of blood T cell repertoires in COVID-19. Some clones are missing from TCRdb's copy, which holds only in-frame ones; the method was immunoSEQ multiplex PCR. The sample lists hundreds of thousands of clones, around nine tenths occurring once. Sequencing was performed on peripheral blood. These TCRs come from a woman in her 70s with COVID-19, enrolled during active disease.

As concerns this clone: Within the sample, other DNA sequences also encode this same CDR3. The chain recombines TRBV2 with TRBJ2-7; 10 positions agree with TRBD1. The V gene's germline CDR1 is SNHLY and CDR2 FYNNEI. The J segment lost 6 bases and the V segment lost 5 bases, leaving 4 bases of the junction unmatched. The length of the CDR3 is 13 residues. CDR3 DNA sequence: TGTGCCAGCAGTCGGGACAGGGGTGGCGAGCAGTACTTC. Translating it yields CASSRDRGGEQYF.

This clone was detected only a few times. The genes are TRBV6-5 and TRBJ1-2; 7 positions match TRBD1. The J segment lost 2 bases and the V segment lost 6 bases, leaving 6 bases of the junction unmatched. The CDR3 contains 14 residues. Germline CDR1 reads MNHEY; CDR2 reads SVGAGI. In nucleotides, the CDR3 is TGTGCCAGCAGACGATCACAGGGGAACTATGGCTACACCTTC. It codes for CASRRSQGNYGYTF.

This chain connects TRBV5-8 to TRBJ2-7, with D possibly being TRBD1 (6 bases). The CDR3 has 14 residues. V was clipped by 4 bases and J by 5 bases, with 16 bases between them. The germline V gene has CDR1 SGHTS and CDR2 YDEGEE. CDR3 sequence reads: CASSGRDKRNEQYF. The DNA for the CDR3 is TGTGCCAGCAGCGGCCGGGACAAAAGAAACGAGCAGTACTTC. Based on the CDR3 plus reference TRBV5-8 and TRBJ2-7, the full variable domain is EAGVTQSPTHLIKTRGQQATLRCSPISGHTSVYWYQQALGLGLQFLLWYDEGEERNRGNFPPRFSGRQFPNYSSELNVNALELEDSALYLCASSGRDKRNEQYFGPGTRLTVT.

J is TRBJ1-1 and V is TRBV18; a weak D match, TRBD1 (5 bases). V lost 3 bases, J lost 3 bases, and 14 bases lay in between. The length of the CDR3 is 15 residues. CDR1 is KGHSH, CDR2 LQKENI, per germline. CDR3 loop: CASSPRREGDTEAFF. The CDR3 bases are TGTGCCAGCTCACCCAGGAGGGAAGGGGACACTGAAGCTTTCTTT.

This clone was found once. The rearrangement links TRBV6-2 or TRBV6-3 to TRBJ2-7; tentatively, D is TRBD1 (5 bases). V was shortened by 6 bases and J by 5 bases, with 17 bases between the two germline ends. CDR1 MNHEY and CDR2 SVGEGT come from the germline V gene. The CDR3 covers 14 residues. For the CDR3, the DNA is TGTGCCAGCAGCTTCGACAGTAGATCTAACGAGCAGTACTTC. Encoded protein: CASSFDSRSNEQYF.

This chain links TRBV28 with TRBJ2-2; 9 bases fit TRBD2. Germline V gives CDR1 MDHEN, CDR2 SYDVKM. CDR3 length: 15 residues. The V gene end was trimmed by 3 bases and the J gene end by 6 bases; junction bases not matched to a gene: 5. The CDR3, as DNA: TGTGCCAGCAGTTTTGGCGGGGGGGCCGCCGGGGAGCTGTTTTTT. Translated: CASSFGGGAAGELFF.

This clone showed up just once. The sample carries other DNA sequences with the same CDR3. V is TRBV6-5 and J is TRBJ1-1, with a possible D match to TRBD1 (6 bases). Deletions cut 6 bases from V and 1 base from J, with 9 bases between. Germline V gene sequence: CDR1 MNHEY, CDR2 SVGAGI. The CDR3 is made up of 13 amino acids. This CDR3 reads CASSLDRNTEAFF. In DNA, the CDR3 is TGTGCCAGCAGCTTGGACAGGAACACTGAAGCTTTCTTT.

In its sample, this clone was seen once. The J gene is TRBJ2-1, the V gene TRBV11-2, with 9 bases that match TRBD2. The CDR3 runs to 11 residues. V was clipped by 8 bases and J by 7 bases; unmatched bases: 0. CDR1 and CDR2 from the germline V gene are SGHAT and FQNNGV. The CDR3 protein is CASAGGNEQFF. Written as DNA, the CDR3 is TGTGCCAGCGCGGGGGGGAATGAGCAGTTCTTC.

The chain combines TRBV5-4 with TRBJ2-7; TRBD1 agrees at 9 bases. The germline V gene encodes CDR1 SGHNT and CDR2 YYREEE (reference sequence). The CDR3 contains 16 residues. Germline trimming cut 4 bases from V and 6 bases from J; bases unmatched to any gene: 14. CDR3 DNA sequence: TGTGCCAGCAGCCCGGGGCAAGGGACAGGGTCTTCCGAGCAGTACTTC. Translating it yields CASSPGQGTGSSEQYF. The whole variable domain, filled in from reference TRBV5-4 and TRBJ2-7, reads ETGVTQSPTHLIKTRGQQVTLRCSSQSGHNTVSWYQQALGQGPQFIFQYYREEENGRGNFPPRFSGLQFPNYSSELNVNALELDDSALYLCASSPGQGTGSSEQYFGPGTRLTVT.

This chain uses TRBV2 with TRBJ2-1, with TRBD1 matching 11 bases. The germline V gene has CDR1 SNHLY and CDR2 FYNNEI. The CDR3 is 14 amino acids. After removal of 8 bases from V and 5 bases from J, the junction contained 5 bases not matched to a gene. As DNA, the CDR3 is TGTGCCAGCGCCGGGACAGGGGGTCACAATGAGCAGTTCTTC. Amino acids: CASAGTGGHNEQFF.

J is TRBJ2-1 and V is TRBV5-5, with 12 bases fitting TRBD2. Germline lookup yields CDR1 SGHKS and CDR2 YYEKEE (reference sequence). CDR3 length: 16 residues. V lost 0 bases to trimming and J lost 6 bases; unmatched junction nucleotides: 4. CDR3 loop: CASSLVASGGANEQFF. The CDR3 nucleotides are TGTGCCAGCAGCTTGGTGGCTAGCGGGGGGGCCAATGAGCAGTTCTTC.

The gene calls are TRBV2 and TRBJ1-5; no definite D call. The germline V gene has CDR1 SNHLY and CDR2 FYNNEI. Trimming stripped 4 bases from V and 7 bases from J, with 14 bases between. This CDR3 comprises 14 residues. The CDR3 bases are TGTGCCAGCAGTGTGGAGGGTTTACGACAGCCCCAGCATTTT. It is translated as CASSVEGLRQPQHF.

The V and J genes are TRBV7-2 and TRBJ2-5; D possibly corresponds to TRBD2 (6 bases). The germline gives CDR1 SGHTA, CDR2 FQGNSA. The CDR3 has 16 residues. The V end was cut by 2 bases, the J end by 4 bases, with 17 bases between. The CDR3 nucleotides are TGTGCCAGCAGCTTAAGGGGCGGGAACTCGGGAGAGACCCAGTACTTC. It specifies CASSLRGGNSGETQYF.

This chain links TRBV25-1 with TRBJ1-4, with no clear D. Trimming took off 3 bases at V and 11 bases at J, with 16 bases between the two ends. The CDR3 contains 14 residues. CDR1 MGHDK and CDR2 SYGVNS come from the germline V gene. CDR3: CASSDRTGGKKLFF. The CDR3 DNA is TGTGCCAGCAGTGATAGGACGGGAGGGAAGAAACTGTTTTTT.